The subject of this entry is one T cell receptor (beta chain). Produced via immunoSEQ multiplex PCR; TCRdb's table is partial and in-frame only. The sample records approximately 230,000 clones, 82% being singletons. Each participant's cohort was designated according to participant-reported clinical history. Two negative PCRs, clearance, or symptom resolution had been documented for recovered Cohort 3 donors. Trimming cost V 3 bases and J 5 bases, with 5 bases left between them. The CDR3 is made up of 11 amino acids. CDR1 and CDR2 (germline): SEHNR, FQNEAQ (reference sequence). These data belong to a study of blood T cell repertoires in COVID-19. The overall study: The cDNA or gDNA used as material had been derived from T cells, B-cell-depleted T cells, or PBMCs.

This chain connects TRBV7-9 to TRBJ2-7; D gene ambiguous. This receptor was taken from a man aged 35 to 55 who had recovered from COVID-19. Sequenced input: PBMCs or T cells enriched from blood (not recorded which). CDR3 nucleotide sequence: TGTGCCAGCAGCTTGAGCGACGAGCAGTACTTC. Translated, it gives CASSLSDEQYF.